This passage covers 20 T cell receptor beta chains from one sample sequenced in a study of OX40 agonist ivuxolimab in advanced cancers. Assay used: immunoSEQ multiplex PCR; TCRdb lists only in-frame clones, some missing. The sample carries fewer than 40,000 clones, roughly 87% recorded once. Sequenced material: CD4+ or CD8+ T cells sorted from blood, taken in a trial of the OX40 agonist ivuxolimab. The receptors come from an adult with an advanced solid tumor such as melanoma, head and neck, liver or kidney cancer.

The CDR3 reads CASSLEDSGGGHSLDTQYF. In DNA form, the CDR3 reads TGTGCCAGCAGCCTCGAAGATAGCGGGGGGGGCCATTCTCTAGATACGCAGTATTTT. The chain joins TRBV12-1 to TRBJ2-3; TRBD2, the table's D call, lacks a check against the DNA. TRBV12-1 is described as a pseudogene. This CDR3 comprises 19 residues.

The CDR3: CASSLDIGHRQFF. The CDR3 DNA reads TGTGCCAGCAGCTTAGATATCGGCCACAGACAGTTTTTT. The chain uses TRBV7-3 and TRBJ1-4; no definite D call. Between the trimmed V and J ends, which lost 2 bases and 16 bases, there was a span of 17 bases. The CDR3 length is 13 residues. Germline assignment: CDR1 SGHTA and CDR2 FQGTGA.

This clone was detected a few times. The rearrangement links TRBV6-5 to TRBJ1-1; D may be TRBD1 (5 bases). This CDR3 is 14 amino acids long. Trimming pared 6 bases from V and 6 bases from J, leaving 17 bases between. Germline V gene data show CDR1 as MNHEY and CDR2 as SVGAGI. CDR3 amino acids: CASSFQGLGAEAFF. DNA for the CDR3: TGTGCCAGCAGCTTCCAGGGCCTGGGAGCTGAAGCTTTCTTT.

This chain links TRBV28 with TRBJ1-2, with 9 bases identical to TRBD1. The V and J ends lost 4 bases and 1 base, in that order; junction bases with no gene match: 1. Germline-derived CDR1 and CDR2 are MDHEN and SYDVKM. The CDR3 consists of 14 residues. The CDR3 coding sequence is TGTGCCAGCAGTTGGGGACAGGGTAACTATGGCTACACCTTC. As protein: CASSWGQGNYGYTF.

This clone turned up a few times. CDR3 amino acids: CAWRGSIITYEQYF. As DNA, the CDR3 is TGTGCCTGGAGGGGAAGTATAATAACCTACGAGCAGTACTTC. The rearrangement uses TRBV30 and TRBJ2-7; D ambiguous. The V end lost 3 bases, the J end lost 2 bases, and 14 bases lay between the germline ends. The CDR3 has 14 amino acids. Germline V lookup: CDR1 GTSNPN, CDR2 SVGIG (reference sequence).

The chain carries TRBV28 and TRBJ2-6, with unresolved D. This CDR3 has 14 residues. Germline CDR1 reads MDHEN; CDR2 reads SYDVKM. Trimming shortened V by 7 bases and J by 5 bases, and 12 bases separated the two germline ends. The CDR3 loop is CASTPSLRANVLTF. The CDR3 coding sequence is TGTGCCAGCACACCGTCTCTACGGGCCAACGTCCTGACTTTC.

CDR3 region: CASSERYSGDRSYEQYF. CDR3 DNA: TGCGCCAGCAGTGAACGCTATTCAGGGGACAGGTCTTACGAGCAGTACTTC. The chain uses TRBV10-1 and TRBJ2-7; 8 bases map to TRBD1. The CDR3 is made up of 17 amino acids. CDR1 and CDR2 from the germline V gene are WNHNN and SYGVQD (reference sequence). Unmatched junction bases numbered 14, after V lost 3 bases and J lost 4 bases.

This clone was observed a single time. The CDR3 DNA follows: TGTGCCAGCAGCCTTTTCCAGGGGGGTGGGGCCAACGTCCTGACTTTC. Its protein product is CASSLFQGGGANVLTF. V gene TRBV5-4 combines with J gene TRBJ2-6, with a possible D match to TRBD1 (7 bases). V lost 4 bases, J lost 3 bases, and 14 bases lay in between. Germline CDR1 is SGHNT and CDR2 is YYREEE (reference sequence). This CDR3 contains 16 residues.

The V call is TRBV28, the J call TRBJ1-1, with 8 bases fitting TRBD1. J gave up 0 bases and V 3 bases, and 3 bases lay outside the gene matches. The germline gives CDR1 MDHEN, CDR2 SYDVKM. CDR3 length equals 15 residues. The CDR3 DNA reads as TGTGCCAGCAGTTTTCAGGGGGCTGTGAACACTGAAGCTTTCTTT. Amino acids: CASSFQGAVNTEAFF.

This chain joins TRBV29-1 and TRBJ2-5; 8 bases are shared with TRBD1. This CDR3 has 16 amino acids. J was trimmed by 9 bases and V by 1 base; bases with no gene match: 16. CDR1 is SQVTM, CDR2 ANQGSEA, per germline. The CDR3 loop is CSVEARDRGTLAAQYF. The CDR3 coding sequence is TGCAGCGTTGAAGCTCGAGACAGGGGTACCTTGGCGGCCCAGTACTTC.

This sequence joins TRBV19 and TRBJ1-5, with D possibly being TRBD1 (6 bases). The V gene's germline CDR1 is LNHDA and CDR2 SQIVND (reference sequence). V was clipped by 7 bases and J by 9 bases, with 19 bases between them. This CDR3 is built from 14 residues. The CDR3 sequence is CASTPTGNGGPQHF. The DNA of the CDR3 is TGTGCCAGTACCCCGACAGGCAATGGGGGGCCCCAGCATTTT.

V gene TRBV5-1 combines with J gene TRBJ1-1, with a weak D call TRBD1 (6 bases). This CDR3 is built from 14 residues. Germline V CDR1 and CDR2: SGHRS, YFSETQ. Trimming shortened V by 2 bases and J by 5 bases, and 13 bases separated the two germline ends. The CDR3 DNA reads as TGCGCCAGCAGCTTACGAGGTCAGGGGACTGAAGCTTTCTTT. Its translation: CASSLRGQGTEAFF.

This sequence joins TRBV2 and TRBJ2-3; TRBD2 matches at 9 bases. This CDR3 has 14 amino acids. The germline V gene has CDR1 SNHLY and CDR2 FYNNEI. The V gene end was trimmed by 7 bases and the J gene end by 3 bases; junction bases not matched to a gene: 5. For the CDR3, the DNA is TGTGCCAGCACCCGAGCGGGGGGAACAGATACGCAGTATTTT. Residues: CASTRAGGTDTQYF.

Only one count was recorded for this clone. The gene calls are TRBV28 and TRBJ1-2; TRBD1 is a possible D gene (6 bases). V was trimmed by 7 bases and J by 5 bases, leaving 20 bases between them. In germline, CDR1 is MDHEN, CDR2 SYDVKM. There are 15 residues in the CDR3. CDR3 loop: CASIESRGGGYGYTF. The CDR3 DNA reads as TGTGCCAGCATTGAAAGTCGGGGGGGCGGGTATGGCTACACCTTC.

This chain connects TRBV6-1 to TRBJ2-2; D gene uncertain. The CDR3 length is 13 residues. The V gene's germline CDR1 is MNHNS and CDR2 SASEGT. V was clipped by 0 bases and J by 5 bases, with 4 bases between them. CDR3 sequence: CASSEAQTGELFF. CDR3 sequence (DNA): TGTGCCAGCAGTGAAGCACAGACCGGGGAGCTGTTTTTT.

The table lists this clone with a count of one. The chain joins TRBV27 to TRBJ2-1; 12 positions agree with TRBD2. After removal of 5 bases from V and 8 bases from J, the junction contained 7 bases not matched to a gene. Germline CDR1 and CDR2: MNHEY and SMNVEV (reference sequence). The CDR3 spans 15 residues. The CDR3 spells CASSPLAGGRDEQFF. CDR3 sequence (DNA): TGTGCCAGCAGTCCTCTAGCGGGAGGGCGAGATGAGCAGTTCTTC.

This chain joins TRBV28 and TRBJ1-2, with 9 bases that match TRBD1. Germline V gene lookup returns CDR1 MDHEN and CDR2 SYDVKM. There are 16 residues in the CDR3. V dropped 5 bases and J dropped 4; count of bases not matched to a gene: 11. DNA of the CDR3: TGTGCCAGCAGTAGTACCGGGACAGGGTTAGGCTATGGCTACACCTTC. Translating it yields CASSSTGTGLGYGYTF.

This rearrangement joins TRBV7-2 to TRBJ2-3; 13 bases agree with TRBD2. Germline lookup yields CDR1 SGHTA and CDR2 FQGNSA. CDR3 length: 14 residues. The trim removed 6 bases at V and 4 bases at J, leaving 1 base unmatched. The CDR3 spells CASRGLAGADTQYF. The CDR3 DNA sequence: TGTGCCAGCAGAGGACTAGCGGGAGCAGATACGCAGTATTTT.

The gene calls are TRBV6-1 and TRBJ1-1; 11 positions match TRBD1. Germline V gene sequence: CDR1 MNHNS, CDR2 SASEGT. CDR3 length: 13 amino acids. The V gene end was trimmed by 8 bases and the J gene end by 1 base; junction bases not matched to a gene: 0. The DNA of the CDR3 is TGTGCCAGCGGGACAGGGGGGAACACTGAAGCTTTCTTT. Translating it yields CASGTGGNTEAFF.

The CDR3: CASSPRPLEPGVLGNQPQHF. CDR3 DNA sequence: TGTGCCAGCTCACCACGACCCTTGGAGCCGGGGGTGCTCGGCAATCAGCCCCAGCATTTT. The chain joins TRBV18 to TRBJ1-5; D may be TRBD1 (5 bases). CDR3 length: 20 residues. V lost 1 base to trimming and J lost 2 bases, with 24 bases between them. Germline V gives CDR1 KGHSH, CDR2 LQKENI.